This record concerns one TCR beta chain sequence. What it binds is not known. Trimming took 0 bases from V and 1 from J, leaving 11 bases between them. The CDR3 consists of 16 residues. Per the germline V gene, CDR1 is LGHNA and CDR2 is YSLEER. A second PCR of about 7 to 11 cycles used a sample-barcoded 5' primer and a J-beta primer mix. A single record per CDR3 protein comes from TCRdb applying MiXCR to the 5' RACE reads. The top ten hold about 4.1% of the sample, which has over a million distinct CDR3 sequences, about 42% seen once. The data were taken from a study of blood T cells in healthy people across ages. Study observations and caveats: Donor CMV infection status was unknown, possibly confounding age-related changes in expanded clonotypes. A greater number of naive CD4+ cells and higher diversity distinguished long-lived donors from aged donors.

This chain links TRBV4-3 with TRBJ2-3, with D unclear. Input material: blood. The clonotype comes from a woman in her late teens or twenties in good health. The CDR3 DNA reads TGCGCCAGCAGCCAAGATCGGATCAGAGGCACAGATACGCAGTATTTT. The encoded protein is CASSQDRIRGTDTQYF.